This T cell receptor beta chain was sequenced during a study of breast tumors, draining lymph nodes, adjacent tissues. General study findings and limits: Tumor T cell lymph node origin was a supported hypothesis, not proven. Compared with lymph nodes, tumors were less diverse; compared with nontumor tissue, more. Tumor and nontumor repertoires were significantly more similar in luminal-like than in basal-like breast cancer. Findings are consistent with lymph node origin and intratumoral expansion of most tumor T cells.

TCRdb re-derived calls from the multiplex PCR reads in MiXCR, one entry per CDR3 protein. The table records some 140,000 distinct CDR3 sequences, 21% of them present only once. About this clonotype itself: Its antigen is not known. One end of the junction does not line up with germline, which may come from a read error.

Breast cancer patients provided tissue from their axillary draining lymph nodes. CDR3 length: 17 residues. CDR1 and CDR2 (germline): MGHRA, YSYEKL. The chain joins TRBV4-1 to TRBJ2-1, with 10 bases identical to TRBD2. This TCR was sampled from a female donor with breast cancer. Some clones in this sample may be carry-over from other donors' samples. Material: axillary lymph node tissue. The CDR3 DNA sequence: TGTGCCAGCAGCCAAGGATCCCTAGCGGGAGATGGGAATGAGCAGTTCTTC. It yields the protein CASSQGSLAGDGNEQFF.